These 14 T cell receptor beta chains came from one sample sequenced in a study of spatial heterogeneity in lung cancer. Time point noted: sample taken at primary tumor resection. A single record per CDR3 protein comes from TCRdb applying MiXCR to the 5' RACE reads. Altogether roughly 80,000 distinct CDR3 sequences are present, under 8.5% being singletons, with the ten largest covering 6% to 7%. The sequencing here drew on PBMCs, taken at surgery. The source is a male donor with early-stage non-small cell lung cancer.

This clonotype has a handful of counts. The V and J genes are TRBV24-1 and TRBJ2-3; D possibly matches TRBD1 or TRBD2 (5 bases each). With 4 bases removed from V and 3 bases from J, the gap between germline ends came to 16 bases. Germline lookup yields CDR1 KGHDR and CDR2 SFDVKD. The length of the CDR3 is 16 residues. The CDR3 is CATSEYAPEGTDTQYF. The CDR3 coding sequence is TGTGCCACCAGTGAATACGCACCCGAGGGGACAGATACGCAGTATTTT.

This clonotype was picked up many times. The J gene is TRBJ1-5, the V gene TRBV2, with 10 bases aligning to TRBD1. Losses at the gene ends were 6 bases for V and 2 bases for J; bases not matched to a gene: 7. This CDR3 spans 16 amino acids. CDR1 and CDR2 from the germline V gene are SNHLY and FYNNEI. DNA for the CDR3: TGTGCCAGCAGCCGGGACAGGGGAGGCGGCAATCAGCCCCAGCATTTT. Its translation is CASSRDRGGGNQPQHF.

The rearrangement uses TRBV6-1 and TRBJ2-5; possibly TRBD2 for D (5 bases). Germline CDR1 MNHNS, CDR2 SASEGT. The V end lost 3 bases, the J end lost 7 bases, and 18 bases lay between the germline ends. The CDR3 is 15 amino acids. This chain's CDR3 is CASSERTVRAGTQYF. The CDR3 nucleotides are TGTGCCAGCAGTGAGAGGACTGTGAGGGCCGGGACCCAGTACTTC.

The table lists this clonotype with many counts. An end of the junction differs from the germline gene, which may be a read error. This chain uses TRBV7-7 with TRBJ2-3; weak D call: TRBD2 (7 bases). This CDR3 contains 14 residues. Germline lookup yields CDR1 SSHAT and CDR2 FNYEAQ (reference sequence). Here the CDR3 DNA reads TGTGCTAGCAGCTTAGGGGGGGCCGCAGATACGCAGTATTTT. Translated: CASSLGGAADTQYF.

This clonotype occurred a few times. This sequence joins TRBV20-1 and TRBJ1-1, with D perhaps TRBD1 (6 bases). The V gene lost 5 bases and the J gene lost 6 bases, with 19 bases spanning the gap. CDR1 DFQATT and CDR2 SNEGSKA come from the germline V gene (reference sequence). This CDR3 comprises 14 residues. CDR3 in DNA: TGCAGTGCTTTGGAGGGGACGGGGGGCGCTGAAGCTTTCTTT. The encoded protein is CSALEGTGGAEAFF.

This clonotype was found many times. V is TRBV9 and J is TRBJ1-1, with TRBD1 matching 8 bases. After removal of 4 bases from V and 6 bases from J, the junction contained 8 bases not matched to a gene. The germline gives CDR1 SGDLS, CDR2 YYNGEE. The CDR3 is made up of 14 amino acids. In DNA form, the CDR3 reads TGTGCCAGCAGCCCGACGCAGGGGGCCCCTGAAGCTTTCTTT. Its protein is CASSPTQGAPEAFF.

This clonotype has just a few counts. V and J are TRBV30 and TRBJ1-1; D gene ambiguous. CDR3 length: 11 residues. Germline CDR1 GTSNPN, CDR2 SVGIG (reference sequence). The germline V and J ends were trimmed by 0 bases and 4 bases, with 3 bases remaining between them. For the CDR3, the DNA is TGTGCCTGGAGTGTTGGCACTGAAGCTTTCTTT. This codes for CAWSVGTEAFF.

This clonotype has just a few counts. The CDR3 nucleotides read TGCAGTGCTAGTCATCCTACCCGCTACGAGCAGTACTTC. It is translated as CSASHPTRYEQYF. This chain links TRBV20-1 with TRBJ2-7; D call uncertain. V was shortened by 3 bases and J by 3 bases, with 12 bases between the two germline ends. The CDR3 is 13 residues long. From germline, CDR1 is DFQATT and CDR2 SNEGSKA (reference sequence).

This clonotype was seen at least ten times. The rearrangement uses TRBV3-1 and TRBJ1-3; 9 bases map to TRBD1. This CDR3 is 16 amino acids long. Germline V CDR1 and CDR2: LGHDT, YNNKEL (reference sequence). J lost 3 bases, V lost 5 bases, and 8 bases had no gene match. The CDR3 DNA sequence: TGTGCCAGCAGCGGAACGACAGGGGGGAATGGAAACACCATATATTTT. This encodes CASSGTTGGNGNTIYF. Full variable domain (remainder filled in from reference TRBV3-1 and TRBJ1-3): DTAVSQTPKYLVTQMGNDKSIKCEQNLGHDTMYWYKQDSKKFLKIMFSYNNKELIINETVPNRFSPKSPDKAHLNLHINSLELGDSAVYFCASSGTTGGNGNTIYFGEGSWLTVV.

The chain is built from TRBV20-1 and TRBJ1-2; TRBD1 matches 7 bases. Germline-derived CDR1 and CDR2 are DFQATT and SNEGSKA (reference sequence). V dropped 6 bases and J dropped 4; count of bases not matched to a gene: 14. The CDR3 spans 15 residues. The CDR3 reads CSAKDRIIPTYGYTF. CDR3 coding DNA: TGCAGTGCCAAGGACAGGATAATACCGACCTATGGCTACACCTTC.

This clonotype has more than one count but fewer than ten. This chain links TRBV2 with TRBJ1-5; D is ambiguous. This CDR3 is built from 13 residues. The V end lost 3 bases, the J end lost 3 bases, and 6 bases lay between the germline ends. Looked up from germline, CDR1 is SNHLY and CDR2 is FYNNEI. CDR3 sequence (DNA): TGTGCCAGCAGTGAGAGGATCAATCAGCCCCAGCATTTT. This codes for CASSERINQPQHF.

This clonotype was observed many times. CDR3 sequence (DNA): TGTGCCAGCAGTTTCGGACGGTTGAACACTGAAGCTTTCTTT. It codes for CASSFGRLNTEAFF. The chain joins TRBV12-3 or TRBV12-4 to TRBJ1-1; D gene uncertain. The length of the CDR3 is 14 residues. Trimming cost V 3 bases and J 0 bases, with 8 bases left between them.

In its sample, this clonotype was seen a few times. This chain links TRBV6-1 with TRBJ2-2, with 8 bases that match TRBD1. CDR1 MNHNS and CDR2 SASEGT come from the germline V gene. The V segment lost 6 bases and the J segment 3 bases; nucleotides outside the gene matches: 6. The CDR3 contains 15 residues. CDR3 in DNA: TGTGCCAGCAGGCAGGGGGCCGGGGACACCGGGGAGCTGTTTTTT. It yields the protein CASRQGAGDTGELFF.

With regard to this clonotype: A read error may explain this, as a much larger clone is one base away. The J gene is TRBJ2-2, the V gene TRBV3-1; D call uncertain. In germline, CDR1 is LGHDT, CDR2 YNNKEL (reference sequence). The CDR3 has 12 residues. V dropped 1 base and J dropped 7 bases, with 4 bases sitting between them. CDR3 in amino acids: CASSQACGELFF. In nucleotides, the CDR3 is TGTGCCAGCAGCCAAGCTTGCGGGGAGCTGTTTTTT.